This TCR beta chain was obtained from a study of blood T cell repertoires in COVID-19. About the research overall: T cells, B-cell-depleted T cells, or PBMCs provided the cDNA or gDNA that served as material.

Profiled with immunoSEQ multiplex PCR; TCRdb holds only in-frame clones, not every one. The sample has 150,000 to 200,000 clones; more than 70% are singletons. In germline, CDR1 is ENHRY, CDR2 SYGVKD. The CDR3 loop spans 12 amino acids. Trimming cost V 8 bases and J 7 bases; bases outside gene matches: 2. Sequenced sample: peripheral blood. The chain carries TRBV10-3 and TRBJ2-1; 10 nucleotides match TRBD1. This TCR was sampled from a man aged 40-49 years with active or convalescent COVID-19. CDR3: CAIGTGVNEQFF. CDR3 bases: TGTGCCATCGGGACAGGGGTTAATGAGCAGTTCTTC.